This T cell receptor beta chain came from a study of blood T cell repertoires in COVID-19. Study at large: COVID-19 samples from acute and convalescent phases originated in the United States, Italy and Spain. Sources were T cells, B-cell-depleted T cells, or PBMCs; the material itself was cDNA or gDNA.

Patients in Seattle were enrolled during active infection, then followed longitudinally. Under the authors' procedure: Amplification with reference gene primers provided the estimates of nucleated cell counts. Profiled with immunoSEQ multiplex PCR; TCRdb holds only in-frame clones, not every one. The V and J calls and the clone size are those of that table, but D and trimming were determined from the DNA. The data show about 82,000 clones, around 78% seen once. The germline V and J ends were trimmed by 4 bases and 0 bases, with 13 bases remaining between them. Germline V CDR1 and CDR2: SGHRS, YFSETQ. The CDR3 runs to 15 residues.

The receptor was isolated from a man in his sixties with COVID-19, enrolled during active disease. The sequencing sample was made of peripheral blood. The V gene is TRBV5-1, the J gene TRBJ1-1; no definite D call. The DNA of the CDR3 is TGCGCCAGCAGCAAAGAAAGGAGCGTGAACACTGAAGCTTTCTTT. Translation gives CASSKERSVNTEAFF. The full variable domain, completed using reference TRBV5-1 and TRBJ1-1, is KAGVTQTPRYLIKTRGQQVTLSCSPISGHRSVSWYQQTPGQGLQFLFEYFSETQRNKGNFPGRFSGRQFSNSRSEMNVSTLELGDSALYLCASSKERSVNTEAFFGQGTRLTVV.